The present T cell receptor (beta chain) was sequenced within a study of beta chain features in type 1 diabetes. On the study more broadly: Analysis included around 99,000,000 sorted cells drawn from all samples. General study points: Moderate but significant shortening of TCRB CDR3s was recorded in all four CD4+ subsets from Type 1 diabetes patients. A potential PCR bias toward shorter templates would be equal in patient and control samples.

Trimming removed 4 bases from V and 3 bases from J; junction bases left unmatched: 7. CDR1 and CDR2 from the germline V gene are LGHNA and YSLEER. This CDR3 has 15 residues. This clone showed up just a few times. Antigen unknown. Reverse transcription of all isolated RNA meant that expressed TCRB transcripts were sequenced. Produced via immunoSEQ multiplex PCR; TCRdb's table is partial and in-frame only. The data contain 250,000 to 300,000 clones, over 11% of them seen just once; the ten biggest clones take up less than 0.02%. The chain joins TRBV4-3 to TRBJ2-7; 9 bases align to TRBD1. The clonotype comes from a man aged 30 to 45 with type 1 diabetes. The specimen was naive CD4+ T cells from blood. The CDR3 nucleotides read TGCGCCAGCAGCCGCGGAGGACAGGGGAACTACGAGCAGTACTTC. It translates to CASSRGGQGNYEQYF.